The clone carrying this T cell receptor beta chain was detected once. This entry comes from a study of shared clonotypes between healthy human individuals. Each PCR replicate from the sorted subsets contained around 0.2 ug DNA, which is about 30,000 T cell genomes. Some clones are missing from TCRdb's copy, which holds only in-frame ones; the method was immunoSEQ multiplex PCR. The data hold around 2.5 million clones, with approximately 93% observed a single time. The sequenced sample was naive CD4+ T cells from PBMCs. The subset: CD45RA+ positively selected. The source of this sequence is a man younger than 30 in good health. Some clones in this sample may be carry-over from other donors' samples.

CDR3 sequence reads: CASSFLQVANTEAFF. The CDR3 coding sequence is TGTGCCAGCAGCTTCTTACAGGTGGCCAACACTGAAGCTTTCTTT. The genes are TRBV11-2 and TRBJ1-1, with D perhaps matching TRBD1 (5 bases). The CDR3 has 15 amino acids. V was clipped by 3 bases and J by 2 bases, with 13 bases between them. The germline V gene has CDR1 SGHAT and CDR2 FQNNGV.